This T cell receptor (beta chain) was captured in a study of blood T cell repertoires in COVID-19. As for the study in general: There were acute and convalescent COVID-19 samples, and they came from the United States, Italy and Spain. The cDNA or gDNA used as material had been derived from T cells, B-cell-depleted T cells, or PBMCs.

Germline V CDR1 and CDR2: ENHRY, SYGVKD. V trimming: 4 bases; J trimming: 2 bases; junction bases outside the gene matches: 11. There are 17 residues in the CDR3. Authors' processing steps: By means of reference gene primer amplification, nucleated cell counts were estimated. Generated by immunoSEQ multiplex PCR, the TCRdb table keeps only in-frame clones and is missing some. V and J calls plus clone size are reproduced from that table; the DNA served to infer D and trimming. Here the sample spans roughly 250,000 clones, about nine tenths being singletons. Material for sequencing was peripheral blood. This chain uses TRBV10-3 with TRBJ2-3; the match to TRBD2 covers 8 bases. The receptor was derived from a man aged 60 to 69 who had recovered from COVID-19. The CDR3 DNA sequence: TGTGCCATCAGTGGTGGAGCGAGCGGGGGAAACACAGATACGCAGTATTTT. This codes for CAISGGASGGNTDTQYF.